This T cell receptor beta chain was found in a study of T-cell memory formation after mild COVID-19. Study at large: Clusters of TCRs were largely donor specific.

This clonotype was picked up many times. Its antigen remains unknown. Researchers used 5'RACE with constant-segment primers to make TCR alpha and TCR beta cDNA libraries that carry sample barcodes and UMIs. TCRdb reprocessed the 5' RACE reads via MiXCR and lists one record per CDR3 protein. Of a few hundred thousand distinct CDR3 sequences listed, more than 8% were seen once; the top ten hold around 20%. The CDR3 loop spans 14 amino acids. Trimming removed 5 bases at V and 2 bases at J, with 12 bases between. Germline CDR1 is MGHRA and CDR2 is YSYEKL. Notes on the study in general: Clones shrinking from day 15 to 85 showed even CD4/CD8 mixes; later expanders tilted CD4+. Shrinking CD4+ clones resided mostly in CM and EM, and CD8+ ones in EMRA.

This clonotype was obtained from a man aged 18 to 29 who had mild COVID-19 (a few samples of this study predate the infection). Cell type and time point are not known. Sequenced sample: PBMCs or a T cell subset sorted from them (not recorded which). The rearrangement links TRBV4-1 to TRBJ1-2; D perhaps matches TRBD1 (5 bases). CDR3 coding DNA: TGCGCCAGCAGCAGGGACGGGGGAAACTATGGCTACACCTTC. Its translation is CASSRDGGNYGYTF.